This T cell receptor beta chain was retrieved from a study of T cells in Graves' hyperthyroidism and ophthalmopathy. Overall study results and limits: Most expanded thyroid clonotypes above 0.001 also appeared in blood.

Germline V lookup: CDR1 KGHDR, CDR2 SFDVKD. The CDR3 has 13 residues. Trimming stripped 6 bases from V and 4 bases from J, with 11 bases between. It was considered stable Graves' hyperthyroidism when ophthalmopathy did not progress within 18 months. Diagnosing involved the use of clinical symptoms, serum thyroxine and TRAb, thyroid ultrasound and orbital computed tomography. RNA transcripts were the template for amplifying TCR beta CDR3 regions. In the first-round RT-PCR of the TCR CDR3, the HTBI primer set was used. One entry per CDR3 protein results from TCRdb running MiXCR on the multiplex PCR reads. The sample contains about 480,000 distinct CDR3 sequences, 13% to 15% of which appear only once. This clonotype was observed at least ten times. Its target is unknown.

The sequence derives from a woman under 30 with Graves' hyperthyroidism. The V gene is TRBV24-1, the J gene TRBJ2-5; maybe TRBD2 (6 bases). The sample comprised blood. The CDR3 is CATSLQGGETQYF. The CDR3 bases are TGTGCCACCAGTCTCCAGGGAGGAGAGACCCAGTACTTC.